These T cell receptor beta chains were read from a single sample in a study of Ad26.COV2.S vaccination and SARS-CoV-2 variants. TCRdb's copy holds only in-frame clones and misses some; the assay was immunoSEQ multiplex PCR. Here the sample spans around 320,000 clones, more than 75% being singletons. The sample consisted of peripheral blood, taken in a trial of Ad26.COV2.S vaccine versus placebo. Every receptor here comes from a person between 18 and 59 years old who received the Ad26.COV2.S COVID-19 vaccine or a placebo. Both conserved end residues are part of each CDR3. D genes are given only for firm matches. The size of a clone is reported for some rows only, either as once, few or many, or as a class for expanded clones.

NA TRBJ2-1 NA 12 TRBV5-4 CASSLLGSEQFF TGTGCCAGCAGCTTGTTAGGAAGTGAGCAGTTCTTC
once TRBJ2-5 NA 14 TRBV30 CAWSEGTEIETQYF TGTGCCTGGAGTGAGGGGACCGAAATAGAGACCCAGTACTTC
NA TRBJ2-1 TRBD2 17 TRBV7-3 CASSVSGGTSSYNEQFF TGTGCCAGCAGCGTAAGCGGGGGGACGAGCTCCTACAATGAGCAGTTCTTC
NA TRBJ2-7 TRBD1 16 TRBV13 CASSLGQGALSYEQYF TGTGCCAGCAGCTTAGGTCAGGGGGCGCTCTCCTACGAGCAGTACTTC
NA TRBJ1-1 NA 11 TRBV9 CASSDLQEAFF TGTGCCAGCAGCGACCTCCAAGAAGCTTTCTTT
NA TRBJ2-1 TRBD2 14 TRBV3-1/TRBV3-2 CASSLAGGWVEQFF TGTGCCAGCAGTCTAGCGGGGGGGTGGGTTGAGCAGTTCTTC
NA TRBJ1-6 NA 15 TRBV9 CASSVGGSYNSPLHF TGTGCCAGCAGCGTAGGGGGGTCCTATAATTCACCCCTCCACTTT
once TRBJ1-3 NA 13 TRBV5-1 CASSLGRGNTIYF TGCGCCAGCAGCTTGGGCCGAGGAAACACCATATATTTT
NA TRBJ2-5 NA 14 TRBV5-1 CASSPGRGEETQYF TGCGCCAGCAGCCCAGGACGGGGAGAAGAGACCCAGTACTTC
NA TRBJ1-1 NA 13 TRBV30 CAWRLAGGTEAFF TGTGCCTGGAGATTGGCGGGGGGGACTGAAGCTTTCTTT
NA TRBJ1-2 NA 13 TRBV5-1 CASSLDLSYGYTF TGCGCCAGCAGCCTGGACTTGTCCTATGGCTACACCTTC
NA TRBJ2-7 NA 17 TRBV4-3 CASSQDPDSGGFYEQYF TGCGCCAGCAGCCAAGATCCCGATAGTGGCGGATTCTACGAGCAGTACTTC
NA TRBJ1-2 NA 14 TRBV6-5 CASRQLTDTYGYTF TGTGCCAGCAGACAACTTACAGATACCTATGGCTACACCTTC
NA TRBJ1-4 NA 14 TRBV18 CASSPGGAEEKLFF TGTGCCAGCTCACCAGGAGGGGCCGAGGAAAAACTGTTTTTT
NA TRBJ2-5 NA 14 TRBV7-9 CASSPPGQIETQYF TGTGCCAGCAGCCCTCCGGGGCAGATAGAGACCCAGTACTTC
NA TRBJ1-1 NA 14 TRBV4-1 CASSQDWGITEAFF TGCGCCAGCAGCCAAGATTGGGGAATCACTGAAGCTTTCTTT
NA TRBJ2-7 NA 16 TRBV18 CASSPRGSRVGHEQYF TGTGCCAGCTCACCACGGGGTTCAAGGGTTGGCCACGAGCAGTACTTC
NA TRBJ2-7 TRBD1 15 TRBV18 CASSQNSGTGSEQYF TGTGCCAGCTCACAAAACTCCGGGACAGGGTCCGAGCAGTACTTC
NA TRBJ2-6 NA 14 TRBV27 CASRGGPGANVLTF TGTGCCAGCCGAGGCGGACCTGGGGCCAACGTCCTGACTTTC
NA TRBJ2-6 TRBD1 18 TRBV5-1 CASSYSGTGGSGANVLTF TGCGCCAGCAGTTACTCCGGGACAGGGGGCTCTGGGGCCAACGTCCTGACTTTC
NA TRBJ1-2 TRBD1 14 TRBV27 CASRPQGDYYGYTF TGTGCCAGCAGGCCCCAGGGGGACTACTATGGCTACACCTTC
NA TRBJ1-5 TRBD1 14 TRBV25-1 CASRETGVNQPQHF TGTGCCAGCCGAGAGACAGGGGTCAATCAGCCCCAGCATTTT
few TRBJ2-1 TRBD1 14 TRBV19 CASKGQGGYNEQFF TGTGCCAGTAAGGGACAGGGAGGCTACAATGAGCAGTTCTTC
NA TRBJ1-3 NA 12 TRBV12-3/TRBV12-4 CASSLNPDTIYF TGTGCCAGCAGTTTAAATCCGGACACCATATATTTT
NA TRBJ2-2 TRBD2 15 TRBV20-1 CSASPLAGRTGELFF TGCAGTGCTAGTCCCCTAGCGGGGCGCACCGGGGAGCTGTTTTTT
NA TRBJ2-5 TRBD1 19 TRBV4-3 CASSQTENPDRDRGETQYF TGCGCCAGCAGCCAAACCGAGAACCCCGACCGGGACAGGGGAGAGACCCAGTACTTC
NA TRBJ2-3 TRBD1 15 TRBV30 CAWSGTGLSTDTQYF TGTGCCTGGAGTGGGACAGGCTTGAGTACAGATACGCAGTATTTT
NA TRBJ1-1 TRBD1 12 TRBV19 CASRWTGTEAFF TGTGCCAGTAGGTGGACAGGCACTGAAGCTTTCTTT
NA TRBJ1-1 NA 12 TRBV5-1 CASSLVGTEAFF TGCGCCAGCAGCTTGGTAGGTACTGAAGCTTTCTTT
once TRBJ1-1 TRBD1 15 TRBV7-9 CASSRDRGGNTEAFF TGTGCCAGCAGCCGCGACAGGGGTGGGAACACTGAAGCTTTCTTT
NA TRBJ1-4 TRBD1 16 TRBV27 CASSPWTGAADEKLFF TGTGCCAGCAGTCCCTGGACAGGGGCGGCTGATGAAAAACTGTTTTTT
once TRBJ2-1 NA 14 TRBV19 CASSIAGFGNEQFF TGTGCCAGTAGTATTGCGGGGTTTGGAAATGAGCAGTTCTTC
NA TRBJ1-1 NA 13 TRBV6-6 CASYRGMNTEAFF TGTGCCAGTTACCGAGGGATGAACACTGAAGCTTTCTTT
NA TRBJ2-6 NA 13 TRBV12-3/TRBV12-4 CASRDSGANVLTF TGTGCCAGCAGAGACTCTGGGGCCAACGTCCTGACTTTC
NA TRBJ1-4 NA 15 TRBV6-5 CASSSLKATNEKLFF TGTGCCAGCAGCTCCCTCAAGGCAACTAATGAAAAACTGTTTTTT
NA TRBJ2-7 TRBD2 17 TRBV5-1 CASSLATSGTVSYEQYF TGCGCCAGCAGCTTGGCGACTAGCGGGACAGTTTCCTACGAGCAGTACTTC
NA TRBJ2-3 NA 17 TRBV7-9 CASSLEGSGSSTDTQYF TGTGCCAGCAGCTTAGAGGGTAGCGGTAGTAGCACAGATACGCAGTATTTT
NA TRBJ2-7 NA 17 TRBV12-2 CASRPPSLALRNDEQYF TGTGCAAGTCGCCCCCCCAGTTTGGCCCTTCGGAATGACGAGCAGTACTTC
NA TRBJ2-3 TRBD2 18 TRBV7-7 CASSPLAGGLTVSDTQYF TGTGCTAGCAGCCCCCTTGCGGGGGGTTTGACTGTGTCGGATACGCAGTATTTT
NA TRBJ1-6 NA 16 TRBV7-8 CASGLFGQINNSPLHF TGTGCCAGCGGGTTGTTTGGGCAGATCAATAATTCACCCCTCCACTTT
NA TRBJ1-1 TRBD1 16 TRBV9 CASSHPGGLMNTEAFF TGTGCCAGCAGCCACCCAGGGGGGCTAATGAACACTGAAGCTTTCTTT
NA TRBJ2-3 NA 12 TRBV12-3/TRBV12-4 CASSSRRDTQYF TGTGCCAGCAGCTCAAGAAGGGATACGCAGTATTTT
NA TRBJ1-6 NA 14 TRBV30 CAWSRRRGDSPLHF TGTGCCTGGAGTAGACGGAGGGGTGATTCACCCCTCCACTTT
once TRBJ2-3 TRBD2 15 TRBV6-4 CASSDSGGGTDTQYF TGTGCCAGCAGTGACTCGGGGGGGGGTACAGATACGCAGTATTTT